This paragraph reports one T cell receptor (beta chain). Clones were read by immunoSEQ multiplex PCR, and TCRdb kept only the in-frame ones, dropping some. The sample includes about 83,000 clones, about 86% of them seen just once. There are 16 residues in the CDR3. The germline CDR1 and CDR2 sequences are MNHEY and SMNVEV (reference sequence). Trimming left V 0 bases short and J 2 bases short, with 14 bases between. This specimen comes from a study of blood T cell repertoires in COVID-19. Overall study context: Whether acute or convalescent, the COVID-19 samples came from the United States, Italy and Spain. In each case, the material was cDNA or gDNA derived from T cells, B-cell-depleted T cells, or PBMCs.

This TCR was sampled from a woman of 80 years or more in a cohort sampled during active or convalescent COVID-19. The V call is TRBV27, the J call TRBJ2-7, with a possible D match to TRBD1 (6 bases). Material: peripheral blood. The CDR3 protein is CASSLSRGYGTYEQYF. Written as DNA, the CDR3 is TGTGCCAGCAGTTTATCGAGGGGGTACGGGACCTACGAGCAGTACTTC.